One T cell receptor (beta chain) is described in this entry. This sample is drawn from a study of identifying expanded T cells in peripheral blood. V gave up 4 bases and J gave up 5 bases; unmatched junction bases: 8. The CDR3 covers 15 residues. Germline V lookup: CDR1 SGHDT, CDR2 YYEEEE. Using immunoSEQ multiplex PCR, the repertoire was profiled, and TCRdb retains in-frame clones only, with some absent. The data hold roughly 120,000 clones, with about 87% observed a single time. The sequence came from a person aged 18 to 70 in good health. The chain combines TRBV5-6 with TRBJ2-7; 11 nucleotides align to TRBD2. Source material: blood. The CDR3 region is CASSAGLAARDEQYF. DNA for the CDR3: TGTGCCAGCAGCGCGGGACTAGCGGCTAGAGACGAGCAGTACTTC.